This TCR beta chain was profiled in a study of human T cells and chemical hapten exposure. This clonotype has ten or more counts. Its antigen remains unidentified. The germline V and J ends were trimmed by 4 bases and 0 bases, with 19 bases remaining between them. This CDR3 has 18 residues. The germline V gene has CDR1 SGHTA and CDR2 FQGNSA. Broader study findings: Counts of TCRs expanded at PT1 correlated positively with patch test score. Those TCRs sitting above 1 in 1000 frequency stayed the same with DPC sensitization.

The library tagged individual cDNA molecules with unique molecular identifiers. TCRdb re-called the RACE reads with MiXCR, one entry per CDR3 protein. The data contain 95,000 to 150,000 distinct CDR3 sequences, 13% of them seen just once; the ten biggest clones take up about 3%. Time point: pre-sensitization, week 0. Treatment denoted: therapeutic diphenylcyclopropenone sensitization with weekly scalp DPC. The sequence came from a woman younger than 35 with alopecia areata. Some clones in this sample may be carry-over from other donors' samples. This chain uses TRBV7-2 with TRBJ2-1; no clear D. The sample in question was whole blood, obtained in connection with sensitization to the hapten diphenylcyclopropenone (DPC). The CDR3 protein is CASSSSLLVKGSYNEQFF. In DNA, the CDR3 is TGTGCCAGCAGCTCCTCGCTCCTCGTCAAAGGCTCCTACAATGAGCAGTTCTTC.